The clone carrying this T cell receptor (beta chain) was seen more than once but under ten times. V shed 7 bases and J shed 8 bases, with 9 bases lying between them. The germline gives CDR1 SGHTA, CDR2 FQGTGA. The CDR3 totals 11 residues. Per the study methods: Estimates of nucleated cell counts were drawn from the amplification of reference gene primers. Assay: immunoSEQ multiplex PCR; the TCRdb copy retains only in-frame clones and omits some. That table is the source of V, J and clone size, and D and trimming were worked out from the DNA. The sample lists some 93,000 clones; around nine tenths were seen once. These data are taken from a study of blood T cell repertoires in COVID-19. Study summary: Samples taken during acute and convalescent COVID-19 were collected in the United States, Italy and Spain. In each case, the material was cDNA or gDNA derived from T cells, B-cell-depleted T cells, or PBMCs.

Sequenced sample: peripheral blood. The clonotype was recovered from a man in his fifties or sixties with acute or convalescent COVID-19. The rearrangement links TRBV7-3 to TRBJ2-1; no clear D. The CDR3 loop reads CASTLQDEQFF. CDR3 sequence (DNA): TGTGCCAGCACCCTTCAGGATGAGCAGTTCTTC.